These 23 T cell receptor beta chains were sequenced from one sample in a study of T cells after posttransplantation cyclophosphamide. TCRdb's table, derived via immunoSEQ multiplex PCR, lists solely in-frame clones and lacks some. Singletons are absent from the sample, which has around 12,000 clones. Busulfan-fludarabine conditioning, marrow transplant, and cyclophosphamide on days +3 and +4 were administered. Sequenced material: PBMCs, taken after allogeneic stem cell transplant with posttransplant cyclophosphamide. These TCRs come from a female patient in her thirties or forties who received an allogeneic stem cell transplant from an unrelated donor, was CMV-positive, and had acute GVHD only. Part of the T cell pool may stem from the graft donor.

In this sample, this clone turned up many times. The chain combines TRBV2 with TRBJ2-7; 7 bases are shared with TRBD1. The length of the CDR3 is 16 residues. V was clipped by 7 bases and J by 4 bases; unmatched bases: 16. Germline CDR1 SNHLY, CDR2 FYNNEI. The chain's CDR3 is CASMYSLDRVVYEQYV. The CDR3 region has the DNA TGTGCCAGCATGTACAGCCTAGACAGGGTGGTGTACGAGCAGTACGTC.

CDR3 in amino acids: CASSLASEGSNSPLHF. In DNA, the CDR3 is TGTGCCAGCAGCTTAGCATCGGAGGGAAGCAATTCACCCCTCCACTTT. The chain is built from TRBV7-6 and TRBJ1-6; D is uncertain. Trimming took off 0 bases at V and 7 bases at J, with 13 bases between the two ends. The CDR3 has 16 residues. Germline V gene sequence: CDR1 SGHVS, CDR2 FNYEAQ. The whole variable domain, filled in from reference TRBV7-6 and TRBJ1-6, reads GAGVSQSPRYKVTKRGQDVALRCDPISGHVSLYWYRQALGQGPEFLTYFNYEAQQDKSGLPNDRFSAERPEGSISTLTIQRTEQRDSAMYRCASSLASEGSNSPLHFGNGTRLTVT.

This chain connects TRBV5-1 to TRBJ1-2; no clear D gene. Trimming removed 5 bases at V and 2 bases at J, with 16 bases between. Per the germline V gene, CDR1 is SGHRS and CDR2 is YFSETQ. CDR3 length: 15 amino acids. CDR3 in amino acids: CASRLRVGRNYGYTF. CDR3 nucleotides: TGCGCCAGCAGGCTAAGAGTGGGGAGGAACTATGGCTACACCTTC.

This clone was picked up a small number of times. Here the CDR3 DNA reads TGTCCCGGCAGCTTCTTCGGGACTAGCGGGAGTGGCGAGCAGTACTTC. Translating it yields CPGSFFGTSGSGEQYF. The chain combines TRBV5-6 with TRBJ2-7; the match to TRBD2 covers 14 bases. Germline V gene sequence: CDR1 SGHDT, CDR2 YYEEEE. This CDR3 is built from 16 residues.

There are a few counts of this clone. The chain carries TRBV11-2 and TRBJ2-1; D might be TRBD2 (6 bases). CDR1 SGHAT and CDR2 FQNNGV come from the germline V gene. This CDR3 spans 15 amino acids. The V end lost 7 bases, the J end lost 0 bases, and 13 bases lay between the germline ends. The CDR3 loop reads CASTGEISSYNEQFF. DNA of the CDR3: TGTGCCAGCACGGGAGAGATAAGCTCCTACAATGAGCAGTTCTTC.

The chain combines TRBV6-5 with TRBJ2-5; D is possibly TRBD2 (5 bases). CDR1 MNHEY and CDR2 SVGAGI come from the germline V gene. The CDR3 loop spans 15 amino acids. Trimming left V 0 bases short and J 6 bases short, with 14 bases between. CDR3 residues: CASSYSYAWEKTQYF. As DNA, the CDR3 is TGTGCCAGCAGTTACTCCTACGCCTGGGAGAAGACCCAGTACTTC.

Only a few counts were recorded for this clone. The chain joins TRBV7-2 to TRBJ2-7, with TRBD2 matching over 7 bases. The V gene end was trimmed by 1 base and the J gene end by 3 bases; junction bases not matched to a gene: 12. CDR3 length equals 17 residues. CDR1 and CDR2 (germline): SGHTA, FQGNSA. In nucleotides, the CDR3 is TGTGCCAGCAGCTTAGTGGGTTGGGGCGGGGGTTTCTACGAGCAGTACTTC. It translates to CASSLVGWGGGFYEQYF.

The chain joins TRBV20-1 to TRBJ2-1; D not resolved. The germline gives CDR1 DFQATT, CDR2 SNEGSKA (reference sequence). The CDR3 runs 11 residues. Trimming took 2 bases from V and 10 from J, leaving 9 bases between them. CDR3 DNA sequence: TGCAGTGCTAGACGAAGCTGGGAGCAGTTCTTC. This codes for CSARRSWEQFF.

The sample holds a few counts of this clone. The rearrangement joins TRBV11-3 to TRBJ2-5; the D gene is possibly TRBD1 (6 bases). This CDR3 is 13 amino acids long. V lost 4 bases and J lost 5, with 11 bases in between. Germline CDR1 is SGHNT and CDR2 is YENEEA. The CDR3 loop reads CASSYRVRETQYF. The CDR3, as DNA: TGTGCCAGCAGCTACAGGGTACGGGAGACCCAGTACTTC.

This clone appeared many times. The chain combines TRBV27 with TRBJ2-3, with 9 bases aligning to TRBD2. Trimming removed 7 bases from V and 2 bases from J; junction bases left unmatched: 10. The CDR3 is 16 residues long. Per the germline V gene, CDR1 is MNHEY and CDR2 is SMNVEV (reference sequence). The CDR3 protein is CASTAGGRGDTDTQYF. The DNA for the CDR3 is TGTGCCAGCACAGCCGGCGGGAGGGGGGACACAGATACGCAGTATTTT.

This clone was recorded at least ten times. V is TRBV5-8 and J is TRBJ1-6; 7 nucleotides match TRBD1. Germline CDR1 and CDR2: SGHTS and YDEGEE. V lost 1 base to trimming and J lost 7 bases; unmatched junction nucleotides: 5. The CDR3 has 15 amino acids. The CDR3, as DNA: TGTGCCAGCAGCTTGTACAGGGGACCCAATTCACCCCTCCACTTT. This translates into CASSLYRGPNSPLHF.

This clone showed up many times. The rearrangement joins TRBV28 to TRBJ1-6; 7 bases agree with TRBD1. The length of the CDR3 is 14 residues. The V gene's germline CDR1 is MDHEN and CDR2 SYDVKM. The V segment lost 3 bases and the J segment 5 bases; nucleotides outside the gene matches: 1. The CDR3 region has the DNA TGTGCCAGCAGTTTCGACAGGGATAATTCACCCCTCCACTTT. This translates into CASSFDRDNSPLHF. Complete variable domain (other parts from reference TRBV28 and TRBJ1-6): DVKVTQSSRYLVKRTGEKVFLECVQDMDHENMFWYRQDPGLGLRLIYFSYDVKMKEKGDIPEGYSVSREKKERFSLILESASTNQTSMYLCASSFDRDNSPLHFGNGTRLTVT.

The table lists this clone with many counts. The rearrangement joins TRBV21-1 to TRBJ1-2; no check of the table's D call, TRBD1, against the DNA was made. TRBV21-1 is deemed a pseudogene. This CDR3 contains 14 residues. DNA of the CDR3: TGTGCCACCCCTACAGGGCCACTTAACTATGGCTACACCTTC. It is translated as CATPTGPLNYGYTF.

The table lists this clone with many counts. The CDR3 nucleotides read TGTGCCTGGAAGGAGGGAGGATACTACAATGAGCAGTTCTTC. Encoded protein: CAWKEGGYYNEQFF. The chain combines TRBV30 with TRBJ2-1; tentative D call: TRBD2 (6 bases). V lost 4 bases to trimming and J lost 3 bases, with 13 bases between them. Germline V lookup: CDR1 GTSNPN, CDR2 SVGIG (reference sequence). This CDR3 spans 14 amino acids.

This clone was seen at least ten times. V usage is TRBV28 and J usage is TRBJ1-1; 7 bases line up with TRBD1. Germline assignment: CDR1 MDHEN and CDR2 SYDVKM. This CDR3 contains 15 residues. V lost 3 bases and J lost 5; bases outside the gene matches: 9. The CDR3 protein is CASSFGAYRGTEAFF. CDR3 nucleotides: TGTGCCAGCAGTTTTGGGGCCTACAGGGGAACTGAAGCTTTCTTT.

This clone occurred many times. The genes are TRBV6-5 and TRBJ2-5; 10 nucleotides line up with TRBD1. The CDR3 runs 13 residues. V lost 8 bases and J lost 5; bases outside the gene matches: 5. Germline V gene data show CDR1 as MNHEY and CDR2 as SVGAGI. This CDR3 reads CASGPDRGETQYF. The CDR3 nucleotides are TGTGCCAGCGGACCGGACAGGGGGGAGACCCAGTACTTC.

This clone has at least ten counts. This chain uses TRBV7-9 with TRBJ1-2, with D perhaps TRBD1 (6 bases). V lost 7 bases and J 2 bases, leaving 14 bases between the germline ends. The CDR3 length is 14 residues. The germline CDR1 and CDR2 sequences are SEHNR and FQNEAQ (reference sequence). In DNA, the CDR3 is TGTGCCAGCAACCCAGGACAGCCAAACTATGGCTACACCTTC. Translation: CASNPGQPNYGYTF. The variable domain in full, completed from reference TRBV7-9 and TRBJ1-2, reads DTGVSQNPRHKITKRGQNVTFRCDPISEHNRLYWYRQTLGQGPEFLTYFQNEAQLEKSRLLSDRFSAERPKGSFSTLEIQRTEQGDSAMYLCASNPGQPNYGYTFGSGTRLTVV.

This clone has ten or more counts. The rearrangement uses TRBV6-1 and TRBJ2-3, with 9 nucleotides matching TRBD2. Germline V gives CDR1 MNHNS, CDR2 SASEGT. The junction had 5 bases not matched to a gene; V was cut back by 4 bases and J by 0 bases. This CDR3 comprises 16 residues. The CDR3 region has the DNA TGTGCCAGCAGTGCGACTAGCGGAGGAAGCACAGATACGCAGTATTTT. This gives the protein CASSATSGGSTDTQYF.

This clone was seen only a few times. The CDR3 DNA sequence: TGTGCCAGCAGCGTAGTTGGTAGCGGGATCTCCCCCTACGAGCAGTACTTC. Translated, it gives CASSVVGSGISPYEQYF. The V gene is TRBV9, the J gene TRBJ2-7; 8 bases agree with TRBD2. This CDR3 comprises 17 residues. Germline V CDR1 and CDR2: SGDLS, YYNGEE. V was clipped by 0 bases and J by 2 bases; unmatched bases: 10. The full variable domain, rest sourced from reference TRBV9 and TRBJ2-7, is DSGVTQTPKHLITATGQRVTLRCSPRSGDLSVYWYQQSLDQGLQFLIQYYNGEERAKGNILERFSAQQFPDLHSELNLSSLELGDSALYFCASSVVGSGISPYEQYFGPGTRLTVT.

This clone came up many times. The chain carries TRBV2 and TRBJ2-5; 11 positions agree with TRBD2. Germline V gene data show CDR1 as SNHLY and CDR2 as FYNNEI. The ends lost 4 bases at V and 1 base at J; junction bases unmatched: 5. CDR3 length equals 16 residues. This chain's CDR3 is CASSAQTSGAQETQYF. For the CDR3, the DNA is TGTGCCAGCAGTGCTCAGACTAGCGGGGCCCAAGAGACCCAGTACTTC. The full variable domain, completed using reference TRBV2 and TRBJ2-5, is EPEVTQTPSHQVTQMGQEVILRCVPISNHLYFYWYRQILGQKVEFLVSFYNNEISEKSEIFDDQFSVERPDGSNFTLKIRSTKLEDSAMYFCASSAQTSGAQETQYFGPGTRLLVL.

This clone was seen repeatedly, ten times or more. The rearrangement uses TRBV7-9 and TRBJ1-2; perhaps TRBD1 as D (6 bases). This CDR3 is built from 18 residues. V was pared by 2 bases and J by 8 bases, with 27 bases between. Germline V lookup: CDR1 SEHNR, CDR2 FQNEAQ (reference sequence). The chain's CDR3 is CASSLPAGGRVFPKGYTF. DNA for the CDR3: TGTGCCAGCAGCTTACCCGCGGGGGGGCGCGTGTTCCCTAAGGGCTACACCTTC. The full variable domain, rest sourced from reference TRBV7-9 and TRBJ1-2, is DTGVSQNPRHKITKRGQNVTFRCDPISEHNRLYWYRQTLGQGPEFLTYFQNEAQLEKSRLLSDRFSAERPKGSFSTLEIQRTEQGDSAMYLCASSLPAGGRVFPKGYTFGSGTRLTVV.

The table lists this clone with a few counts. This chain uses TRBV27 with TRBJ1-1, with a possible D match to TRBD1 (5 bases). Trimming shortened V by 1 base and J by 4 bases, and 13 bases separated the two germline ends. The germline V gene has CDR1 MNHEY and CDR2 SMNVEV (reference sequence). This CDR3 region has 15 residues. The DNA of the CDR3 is TGTGCCAGCAGTTTATGGGGGGGGAGGGTCACTGAAGCTTTCTTT. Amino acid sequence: CASSLWGGRVTEAFF.

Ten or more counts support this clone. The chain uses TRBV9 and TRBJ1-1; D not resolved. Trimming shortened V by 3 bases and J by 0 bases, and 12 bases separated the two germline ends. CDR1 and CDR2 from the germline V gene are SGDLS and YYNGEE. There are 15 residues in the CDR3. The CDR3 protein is CASSAGRGLNTEAFF. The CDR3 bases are TGTGCCAGCAGCGCTGGCCGTGGCCTGAACACTGAAGCTTTCTTT. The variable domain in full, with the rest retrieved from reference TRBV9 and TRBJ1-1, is DSGVTQTPKHLITATGQRVTLRCSPRSGDLSVYWYQQSLDQGLQFLIQYYNGEERAKGNILERFSAQQFPDLHSELNLSSLELGDSALYFCASSAGRGLNTEAFFGQGTRLTVV.